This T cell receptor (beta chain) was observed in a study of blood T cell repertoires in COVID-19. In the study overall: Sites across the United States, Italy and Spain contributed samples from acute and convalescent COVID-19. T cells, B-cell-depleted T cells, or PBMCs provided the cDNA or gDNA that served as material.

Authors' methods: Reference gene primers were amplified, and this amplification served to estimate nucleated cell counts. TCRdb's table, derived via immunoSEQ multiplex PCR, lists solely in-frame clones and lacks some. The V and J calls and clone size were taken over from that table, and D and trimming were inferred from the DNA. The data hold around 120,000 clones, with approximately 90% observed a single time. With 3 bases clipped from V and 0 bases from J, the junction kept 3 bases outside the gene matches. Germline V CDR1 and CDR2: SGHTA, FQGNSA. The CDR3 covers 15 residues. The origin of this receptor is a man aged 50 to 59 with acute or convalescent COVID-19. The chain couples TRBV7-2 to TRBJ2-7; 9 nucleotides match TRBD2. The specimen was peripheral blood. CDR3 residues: CASSFGLASSYEQYF. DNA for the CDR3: TGTGCCAGCAGCTTTGGACTAGCGAGCTCCTACGAGCAGTACTTC.